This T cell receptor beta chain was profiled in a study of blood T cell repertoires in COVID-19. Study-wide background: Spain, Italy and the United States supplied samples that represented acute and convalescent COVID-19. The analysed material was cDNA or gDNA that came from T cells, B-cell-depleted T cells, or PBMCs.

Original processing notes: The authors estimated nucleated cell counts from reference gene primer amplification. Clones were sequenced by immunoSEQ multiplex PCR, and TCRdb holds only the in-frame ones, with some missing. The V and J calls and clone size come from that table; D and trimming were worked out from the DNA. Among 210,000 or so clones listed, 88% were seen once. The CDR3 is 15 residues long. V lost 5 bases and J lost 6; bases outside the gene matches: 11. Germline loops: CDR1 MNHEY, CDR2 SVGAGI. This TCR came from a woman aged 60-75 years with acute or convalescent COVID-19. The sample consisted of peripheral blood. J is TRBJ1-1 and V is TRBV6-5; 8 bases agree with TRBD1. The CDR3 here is CASSLSTPGQAEAFF. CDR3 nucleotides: TGTGCCAGCAGTCTTTCAACGCCGGGACAGGCTGAAGCTTTCTTT.